The rows below give T cell receptor beta chains drawn from one sample of a study of OX40 agonist ivuxolimab in advanced cancers. Sequenced by immunoSEQ multiplex PCR; TCRdb stores in-frame clones only, minus some. The top ten hold about 0.3% of the sample, which has roughly 140,000 clones, approximately 94% seen once. Sequencing was performed on CD4+ or CD8+ T cells sorted from blood, taken in a trial of the OX40 agonist ivuxolimab. These receptors all come from an adult with an advanced solid tumor such as melanoma, head and neck, liver or kidney cancer. The CDR3 runs from the conserved cysteine through the conserved F or W. For some rows the clone size is stated as once, few or many, or as a class when expanded; others skip it.

V	size	J	CDR3
TRBV19	NA	TRBJ1-5	CASSLQGFNQPQHF
TRBV4-3	NA	TRBJ1-2	CASSQQTGGPYGYTF
TRBV6-5	NA	TRBJ1-1	CASSYSAGQAFF
TRBV23-1	NA	TRBJ2-1	CASSHWGTGYSGEQFF
TRBV6-5	NA	TRBJ2-7	CASSYGTSDYEQYF
TRBV28	NA	TRBJ1-6	CASIDGQGWAPLHF
TRBV27	NA	TRBJ1-2	CASSPTFLLFNYGYTF
TRBV9	NA	TRBJ1-1	CASSVEARGMNTEAFF
TRBV18	NA	TRBJ1-1	CASSPYQGPNTEAFF
TRBV25-1	NA	TRBJ2-7	CASSPGGGTYEQYF
TRBV25-1	NA	TRBJ1-6	CASSEHRGPFPLHF
TRBV2	NA	TRBJ1-2	CASSEGSRARYTF
TRBV6-1	NA	TRBJ2-7	CASSRTGGTYEQYF
TRBV6-5	once	TRBJ1-1	CASSYDSRLEAFF
TRBV9	NA	TRBJ1-4	CASSVGAGEKLFF
TRBV5-1	NA	TRBJ2-2	CASSQGTANTGELFF
TRBV27	NA	TRBJ1-5	CASSLDRAYQPQHF
TRBV28	NA	TRBJ2-1	CASSFPWLAGGNEQFF
TRBV6-5	NA	TRBJ1-2	CASSYGRGLDYGYTF
TRBV7-8	NA	TRBJ1-1	CASSSNTEAFF
TRBV5-1	NA	TRBJ2-3	CASSPTTGAGDTQYF
TRBV6-4	NA	TRBJ1-2	CASSDRQGLGGYTF
TRBV4-3	NA	TRBJ1-2	CASRDLAGTGYGYTF
TRBV27	once	TRBJ2-1	CASSLSRTGVGNEQFF
TRBV6-5	NA	TRBJ1-2	CASSYRGLFYGYTF
TRBV7-2	NA	TRBJ2-7	CASVGGGGLSYEQYF
TRBV7-2	NA	TRBJ1-3	CASSLSATARGNTIYF
TRBV5-1	NA	TRBJ1-1	CASSQDGAGGNTEAFF
TRBV4-1	NA	TRBJ2-4	CASSQGLQAGTGKNIQYF
TRBV15	once	TRBJ2-7	CATSREKAALTYEQYF
TRBV14	NA	TRBJ1-2	CASSQVAGGRGYTF
TRBV11-3	NA	TRBJ1-3	CASSLGEFSGNTIYF
TRBV5-1	NA	TRBJ1-1	CASSLEIGWGTEAFF
TRBV4-1	NA	TRBJ2-1	CASSRRDNEQFF
TRBV28	NA	TRBJ2-7	CASSWTGDPYEQYF
TRBV6-6	NA	TRBJ1-1	CASNPDIPTRNTEAFF
TRBV7-9	NA	TRBJ2-5	CASSLSSFGETQYF
TRBV5-5	NA	TRBJ1-2	CASSLGAEGNGDGYTF
TRBV19	NA	TRBJ2-1	CASTLSGMAYNEQFF
TRBV28	NA	TRBJ1-4	CASSFLGQGNEKLFF
TRBV7-9	NA	TRBJ2-2	CASSLPSGSYSTGELFF
TRBV19	NA	TRBJ1-5	CASSPSTGREPQHF
TRBV6-6	NA	TRBJ1-1	CASSSYGQRNTEAFF
TRBV6-5	NA	TRBJ2-4	CASSYSVGVAKNIQYF
TRBV7-9	NA	TRBJ2-3	CASSLGVSGPEELDTQYF
TRBV18	NA	TRBJ2-7	CASSQAISYEQYF
TRBV25-1	NA	NA	CASSVLENYEQYF
TRBV29-1	NA	TRBJ1-3	CSVETGRGNTIYF
TRBV6-6	NA	TRBJ2-7	CASSTLPGQGIHEQYF
TRBV4-2	once	TRBJ1-5	CASSPRDGNQPQHF
TRBV29-1	NA	TRBJ1-1	CSVESVMNTEAFF
TRBV6-5	NA	TRBJ2-5	CASSSSGETQYF
TRBV4-1	NA	TRBJ1-2	CASSQDQTPNYGYTF
TRBV28	once	TRBJ2-3	CASRASTDTQYF
TRBV6-5	NA	TRBJ1-1	CASSYSLATGYTEAFF
TRBV7-8	NA	TRBJ2-2	CASREGKLGNTGELFF